This T cell receptor beta chain was obtained from a study of shared T cell receptors in the human thymus. The J segment lost 4 bases and the V segment lost 3 bases, leaving 2 bases of the junction unmatched. The CDR3 extends over 14 amino acids. The germline gives CDR1 LNHNV, CDR2 YYDKDF (reference sequence). TCRdb's table, derived via immunoSEQ multiplex PCR, lists solely in-frame clones and lacks some. Of hundreds of thousands of clones listed, approximately 87% are singletons. These data were also filed under a second study, of human thymus T cells. That paper adds: Healthy Finnish infants having corrective surgery for congenital heart defects served as donors. Corrective heart surgery yielded the resections from which the thymus tissue came. V and J gene usage appeared biased in thymic and blood repertoires. Thymic repertoires overlap heavily among unrelated individuals, related research has reported.

The TCR sequence derives from a boy in the first two years of life with a congenital heart defect. Sequencing input: thymocytes. The V gene is TRBV15, the J gene TRBJ1-5, with 8 bases aligning to TRBD1. The CDR3 region is CATSSGQGNQPQHF. CDR3 DNA sequence: TGTGCCACCAGCAGTGGACAGGGTAATCAGCCCCAGCATTTT.